The 16 T cell receptor beta chains listed next were all sequenced from one sample in a study of PD-1 blockade in classical Hodgkin lymphoma. The time point is: cycle 4 day 1 (C4D1), after less than seven weeks of nivolumab. Every single patient, without exception, relapsed after autologous stem cell transplantation, and brentuximab vedotin exposure varied. Clones were sequenced by immunoSEQ multiplex PCR, and TCRdb holds only the in-frame ones, with some missing. In the table there are roughly 100,000 clones, around 80% of which are singletons. Sequences were derived from peripheral blood mononuclear cells (PBMCs), sampled before the fourth cycle of nivolumab. The receptors derive from a human donor with classical Hodgkin lymphoma.

The chain combines TRBV29-1 with TRBJ1-4; D may be TRBD1 (5 bases). The germline V and J ends were trimmed by 7 bases and 8 bases, with 17 bases remaining between them. The length of the CDR3 is 13 residues. CDR1 is SQVTM and CDR2 is ANQGSEA in the germline V gene. The CDR3 DNA reads TGCAGCGCAAAACGGCCAGGGCAAGAAAAACTGTTTTTT. Translated: CSAKRPGQEKLFF.

The chain recombines TRBV7-9 with TRBJ2-5; 7 nucleotides match TRBD2. J gave up 0 bases and V 4 bases, and 2 bases lay outside the gene matches. This CDR3 spans 14 amino acids. Germline V gives CDR1 SEHNR, CDR2 FQNEAQ (reference sequence). CDR3 residues: CASSYGTNQETQYF. The CDR3 DNA reads TGTGCCAGCAGCTACGGGACTAACCAAGAGACCCAGTACTTC.

This chain uses TRBV2 with TRBJ2-5; D is undetermined. V was trimmed by 5 bases and J by 0 bases, leaving 10 bases between them. Germline loops: CDR1 SNHLY, CDR2 FYNNEI. This CDR3 has 14 amino acids. The CDR3 DNA reads TGTGCCAGCAGTATCTCGAGTCACCAAGAGACCCAGTACTTC. It encodes CASSISSHQETQYF.

V usage is TRBV11-1 and J usage is TRBJ2-1; TRBD2 might be the D (5 bases). Trimming took 3 bases from V and 0 from J, leaving 9 bases between them. Germline-derived CDR1 and CDR2 are SGHAT and FQDESV (reference sequence). The CDR3 is 15 amino acids. In nucleotides, the CDR3 is TGTGCCAGCAGCTTTAAAGGGAGCTCCTACAATGAGCAGTTCTTC. It yields the protein CASSFKGSSYNEQFF.

The chain links TRBV10-3 to TRBJ2-3; D gene uncertain. This CDR3 has 14 residues. CDR1 and CDR2 (germline): ENHRY, SYGVKD. With 0 bases removed from V and 6 bases from J, the gap between germline ends came to 10 bases. CDR3 sequence (DNA): TGTGCCATCAGTGAGTCGGCCCTTGGCGATACGCAGTATTTT. Protein: CAISESALGDTQYF.

This chain joins TRBV29-1 and TRBJ2-7; D possibly corresponds to TRBD1 (5 bases). The CDR3 runs 12 residues. The ends were cut back, 4 bases at V and 0 bases at J, with 7 bases in the middle. Looked up from germline, CDR1 is SQVTM and CDR2 is ANQGSEA. The CDR3 reads CSVVTDSYEQYF. Here the CDR3 DNA reads TGCAGCGTTGTGACAGACTCCTACGAGCAGTACTTC.

This rearrangement joins TRBV5-1 to TRBJ2-2; possible D gene TRBD1, 5 bases. The CDR3 is 15 residues long. CDR1 SGHRS and CDR2 YFSETQ come from the germline V gene. With 2 bases removed from V and 0 bases from J, the gap between germline ends came to 8 bases. The CDR3 protein is CASSLGHANTGELFF. The CDR3 bases are TGCGCCAGCAGCTTAGGACACGCGAACACCGGGGAGCTGTTTTTT.

This clone has only a few counts. The rearrangement joins TRBV27 to TRBJ1-4; D remains unclear. The germline CDR1 and CDR2 sequences are MNHEY and SMNVEV (reference sequence). Trimming removed 5 bases at V and 8 bases at J, with 21 bases between. This CDR3 region has 16 residues. CDR3 coding DNA: TGTGCCAGCAGTACCTCCTTAGGGAATGCTTGGGAAAAACTGTTTTTT. This sequence encodes CASSTSLGNAWEKLFF.

V is TRBV19 and J is TRBJ2-2; TRBD1 agrees at 8 bases. Germline V CDR1 and CDR2: LNHDA, SQIVND (reference sequence). There are 14 residues in the CDR3. J lost 3 bases, V lost 8 bases, and 5 bases had no gene match. The CDR3 DNA reads as TGTGCCAGTGACAGGGGCCGCGACACCGGGGAGCTGTTTTTT. Translation gives CASDRGRDTGELFF.

The V gene is TRBV10-3, the J gene TRBJ2-1; no definite D call. The germline V and J ends were trimmed by 4 bases and 9 bases, with 7 bases remaining between them. The germline V gene encodes CDR1 ENHRY and CDR2 SYGVKD. This CDR3 comprises 11 residues. The CDR3 nucleotides read TGTGCCATCAGTGCTGAAGGTGAGCAGTTCTTC. It codes for CAISAEGEQFF.

The chain is built from TRBV6-5 and TRBJ2-2, with D hard to call. CDR1 and CDR2 from the germline V gene are MNHEY and SVGAGI. V was shortened by 5 bases and J by 0 bases, with 7 bases between the two germline ends. This CDR3 is built from 14 residues. The CDR3 reads CASSSPANTGELFF. Here the CDR3 DNA reads TGTGCCAGCAGTAGCCCCGCGAACACCGGGGAGCTGTTTTTT.

The V call is TRBV30, the J call TRBJ2-3, with a tentative D call TRBD1 (6 bases). V lost 0 bases, J lost 0 bases, and 10 bases lay in between. Germline CDR1 and CDR2: GTSNPN and SVGIG (reference sequence). The CDR3 is 15 amino acids. The CDR3 spells CAWSVQQGSTDTQYF. CDR3 DNA: TGTGCCTGGAGTGTACAGCAGGGGAGCACAGATACGCAGTATTTT.

The chain is built from TRBV6-6 and TRBJ2-1, with no clear D. Germline-derived CDR1 and CDR2 are MNHNY and SVGAGI (reference sequence). The length of the CDR3 is 15 residues. The germline V and J ends were trimmed by 5 bases and 3 bases, with 14 bases remaining between them. For the CDR3, the DNA is TGTGCCAGCAGTCGGACGGTCAACATCTACAATGAGCAGTTCTTC. This codes for CASSRTVNIYNEQFF.

The V and J genes are TRBV19 and TRBJ2-1; D is possibly TRBD2 (6 bases). Germline V lookup: CDR1 LNHDA, CDR2 SQIVND (reference sequence). The CDR3 extends over 12 amino acids. V was cut by 5 bases and J by 9 bases, with 11 bases left in between. Here the CDR3 DNA reads TGTGCCAGTAGTCTGACTAGACGTGAGCAGTTCTTC. Translated, it gives CASSLTRREQFF.

V gene TRBV5-8 combines with J gene TRBJ1-2; no firm D call. CDR1 and CDR2 from the germline V gene are SGHTS and YDEGEE. With 9 bases removed from V and 4 bases from J, the gap between germline ends came to 16 bases. The CDR3 loop spans 13 amino acids. CDR3 loop: CATPGTDFYGYTF. Here the CDR3 DNA reads TGTGCCACCCCGGGTACGGACTTCTATGGCTACACCTTC.

This chain uses TRBV4-1 with TRBJ2-5; D may be TRBD1 or TRBD2 (6 bases each). Trimming stripped 3 bases from V and 11 bases from J, with 22 bases between. This CDR3 is built from 15 residues. The V gene's germline CDR1 is MGHRA and CDR2 YSYEKL. CDR3 in DNA: TGCGCCAGCAGCCATTCCTTCGGGGGCGTGTATGAGCAGTACTTC. This codes for CASSHSFGGVYEQYF.